This paragraph covers one T cell receptor (beta chain) sequence. What the recovered Cohort 3 donors had was two negative PCRs, clearance, or symptom resolution. The data belong to a study of blood T cell repertoires in COVID-19. This CDR3 has 13 amino acids. V gave up 2 bases and J gave up 6 bases, with 7 bases separating them. CDR1 MNHEY and CDR2 SVGAGI come from the germline V gene. Per the original data handling: How many nucleated cells were present was estimated from reference gene primer amplification. Using immunoSEQ multiplex PCR, the repertoire was profiled, and TCRdb retains in-frame clones only, with some absent. V and J calls and clone size come straight from that table; D and trimming were deduced from the DNA. This sample carries more than 200,000 clones, around nine tenths of them seen once, and the ten largest clones take 1.9%.

Sequenced input: PBMCs or T cells enriched from blood (not recorded which). The sequence derives from a woman aged 18-29 years who had recovered from COVID-19. This rearrangement joins TRBV6-5 to TRBJ1-4, with D possibly TRBD1 on 5 matching bases. Written as DNA, the CDR3 is TGTGCCAGCAGTTACGGCAGGGATGAAAAACTGTTTTTT. Encoded protein: CASSYGRDEKLFF.